This T cell receptor beta chain comes out of a study of cytomegalovirus exposure and HLA in healthy donors. Study as a whole: Roughly 80% of some 390 genotyped donors fell in the Caucasian-associated ancestry cluster. Overall study findings and caveats: Several of the most significant clusters were apparently associated with common viral pathogens in a later analysis.

This clone has a single count. What it recognizes is unknown. Per germline, CDR1 SGHAT and CDR2 FQNNGV. Trimming cost V 6 bases and J 8 bases; bases outside gene matches: 13. The CDR3 totals 15 residues. Among the donors, all were healthy bone marrow donors. The PCR employed 60 Vbeta primers together with 13 Jbeta primers. Profiled with immunoSEQ multiplex PCR; TCRdb holds only in-frame clones, not every one. The table has more than 150,000 clones, roughly 75% seen once; the top ten hold 1.5% to 2%. The receptor was derived from a woman aged 25-40 years in good health and CMV-seronegative. Sequenced input: PBMCs. The V and J genes are TRBV11-2 and TRBJ2-1; 7 bases match TRBD1. CDR3 bases: TGTGCCAGCAGTCTTGGTAGGGGGCGCATCGATGAGCAGTTCTTC. Protein product: CASSLGRGRIDEQFF. The complete variable domain, with remaining parts taken from reference TRBV11-2 and TRBJ2-1, reads EAGVAQSPRYKIIEKRQSVAFWCNPISGHATLYWYQQILGQGPKLLIQFQNNGVVDDSQLPKDRFSAERLKGVDSTLKIQPAKLEDSAVYLCASSLGRGRIDEQFFGPGTRLTVL.